This T cell receptor (beta chain) was found in a study of T cell repertoires in cytomegalovirus infection. Study context: HLA-B-restricted CMV epitopes that are well studied, plus recently identified HLA-C-restricted ones, were used by the study. Evidence of both CMV infection and a matching HLA type came from public TCR beta signatures.

This clonotype came up a few times. Antigen specificity is unknown. V was clipped by 5 bases and J by 4 bases, with 23 bases between them. CDR1 is MDHEN, CDR2 SYDVKM, per germline. The CDR3 runs 17 residues. Findings of the study overall: The ex vivo response showed dominance by HLA-C-restricted CMV-specific TCR beta clonotypes. Cumulative frequency (of public TCR beta family members) identified carriers of CMV plus the relevant HLA.

TCRdb re-called the reads with MiXCR, one entry per CDR3 protein. The sample yields about 900,000 distinct CDR3 sequences, approximately 32% seen once. This specimen was cultured CD8+ T cells from PBMCs, taken from culture after CMV antigen stimulation. The TCR comes from a human donor in good health (CMV status not recorded). Some clones in this sample may be carry-over from other donors' samples. The rearrangement joins TRBV28 to TRBJ1-2; a possible D gene is TRBD1 (6 bases). The CDR3 loop reads CASSGRGGPSPVYGYTF. The CDR3 bases are TGTGCCAGCAGTGGCAGAGGGGGGCCATCGCCCGTCTATGGCTACACCTTC.